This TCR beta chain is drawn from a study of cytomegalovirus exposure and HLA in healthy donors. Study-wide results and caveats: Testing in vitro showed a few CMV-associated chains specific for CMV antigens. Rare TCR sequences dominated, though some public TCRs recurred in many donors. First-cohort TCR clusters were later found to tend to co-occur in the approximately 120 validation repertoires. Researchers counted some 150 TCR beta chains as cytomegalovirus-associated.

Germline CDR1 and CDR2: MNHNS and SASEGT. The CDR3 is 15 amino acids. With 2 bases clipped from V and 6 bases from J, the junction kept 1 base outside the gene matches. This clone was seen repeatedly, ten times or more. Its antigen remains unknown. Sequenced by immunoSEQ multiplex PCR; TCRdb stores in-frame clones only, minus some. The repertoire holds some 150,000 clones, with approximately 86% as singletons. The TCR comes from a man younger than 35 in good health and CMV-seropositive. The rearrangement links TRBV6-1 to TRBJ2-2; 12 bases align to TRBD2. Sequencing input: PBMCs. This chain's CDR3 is CASSELAGGPGELFF. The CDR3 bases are TGTGCCAGCAGTGAACTAGCGGGAGGGCCCGGGGAGCTGTTTTTT.